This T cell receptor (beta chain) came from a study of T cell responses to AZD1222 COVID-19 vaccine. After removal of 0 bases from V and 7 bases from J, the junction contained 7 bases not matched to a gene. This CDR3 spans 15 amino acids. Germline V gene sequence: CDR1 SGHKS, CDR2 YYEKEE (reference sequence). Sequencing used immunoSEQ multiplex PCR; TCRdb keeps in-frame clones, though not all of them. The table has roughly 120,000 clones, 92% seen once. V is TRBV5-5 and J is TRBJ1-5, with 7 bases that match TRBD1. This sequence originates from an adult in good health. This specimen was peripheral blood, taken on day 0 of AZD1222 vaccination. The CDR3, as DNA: TGTGCCAGCAGCTTGGTTGGGACAGCGAGCCAGCCCCAGCATTTT. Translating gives CASSLVGTASQPQHF.